This T cell receptor (beta chain) was observed in a study of PD-L1 blockade in urothelial cancer. Method: immunoSEQ multiplex PCR; TCRdb's copy keeps in-frame clones and lacks some. The sample records some 100,000 clones, roughly nine tenths being singletons. Patients' urothelial carcinoma was locally advanced or metastatic. Source: PBMCs, taken around atezolizumab (anti-PD-L1) treatment. The source of this sequence is a woman of 80 years or more with urothelial cancer.

The CDR3 DNA follows: TGTGCCAGCAGTTTGCCCCTTAGGCAGGGGAACACCGGGGAGCTGTTTTTT. Residues: CASSLPLRQGNTGELFF. V gene TRBV28 combines with J gene TRBJ2-2; D perhaps matches TRBD1 (5 bases). This CDR3 contains 17 residues. Trimming left V 3 bases short and J 1 base short, with 15 bases between. Germline CDR1 reads MDHEN; CDR2 reads SYDVKM.